The 2 T cell receptor beta chains below were found in one sample sequenced in a study of cytomegalovirus exposure and HLA in healthy donors. With 60 Vbeta and 13 Jbeta primers, the PCR was carried out. The repertoire was sequenced with immunoSEQ multiplex PCR; TCRdb's copy has only in-frame clones and lacks some. The sample includes roughly 120,000 clones, over 60% of them seen just once. The source material was PBMCs. Receptor source: a human donor in good health.

CDR3 region: CASSGGTSSSTGELFF. CDR3 nucleotide sequence: TGCGCCAGCAGCGGGGGGACTAGTTCGTCCACCGGGGAGCTGTTTTTT. V gene TRBV5-1 combines with J gene TRBJ2-2; 8 positions agree with TRBD2. This CDR3 is built from 16 residues. CDR1 and CDR2 from the germline V gene are SGHRS and YFSETQ. The V gene end was trimmed by 4 bases and the J gene end by 4 bases; junction bases not matched to a gene: 9.

CDR3 nucleotide sequence: TGCGCCAGCAGCTTGGCCGGGAGTCAGCCCCAGCATTTT. Its protein product is CASSLAGSQPQHF. The rearrangement links TRBV5-1 to TRBJ1-5, with D unresolved. Germline V lookup: CDR1 SGHRS, CDR2 YFSETQ. The CDR3 has 13 residues. V gave up 0 bases and J gave up 6 bases, with 7 bases separating them.